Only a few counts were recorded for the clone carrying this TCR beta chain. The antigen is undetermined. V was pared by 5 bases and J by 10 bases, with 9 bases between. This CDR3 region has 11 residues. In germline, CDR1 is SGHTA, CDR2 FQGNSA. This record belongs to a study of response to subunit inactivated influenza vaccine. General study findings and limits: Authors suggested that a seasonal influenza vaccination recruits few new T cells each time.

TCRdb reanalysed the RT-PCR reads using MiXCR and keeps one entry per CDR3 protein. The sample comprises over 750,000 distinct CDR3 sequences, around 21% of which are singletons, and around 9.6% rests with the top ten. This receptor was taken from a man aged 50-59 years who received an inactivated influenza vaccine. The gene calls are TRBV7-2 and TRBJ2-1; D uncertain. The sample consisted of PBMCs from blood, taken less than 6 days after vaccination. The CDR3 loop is CASSPIPEQFF. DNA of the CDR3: TGTGCCAGCAGCCCCATTCCCGAGCAGTTCTTC.